Presented here are 9 T cell receptor beta chains from one specimen sequenced in a study of cytomegalovirus exposure and HLA in healthy donors. PCR amplification relied on 60 Vbeta primers (plus 13 Jbeta primers). Sequencing used immunoSEQ multiplex PCR; TCRdb keeps in-frame clones, though not all of them. The sample yields about 140,000 clones, approximately 61% seen once. Sequencing was done on a sample of PBMCs. The receptors were gathered from a woman aged 40 to 50 in good health and CMV-seronegative.

This clone was counted a single time. J is TRBJ2-5 and V is TRBV10-3; 8 bases line up with TRBD2. CDR3 length: 18 residues. The germline V gene has CDR1 ENHRY and CDR2 SYGVKD. V lost 0 bases to trimming and J lost 0 bases; unmatched junction nucleotides: 9. CDR3 sequence (DNA): TGTGCCATCAGTGAGTCGAGAGCGGGGGAGTCTTACCAAGAGACCCAGTACTTC. Translating it yields CAISESRAGESYQETQYF.

J is TRBJ2-5 and V is TRBV4-2; a possible D gene is TRBD1 (6 bases). V shed 0 bases and J shed 6 bases, with 11 bases lying between them. The CDR3 is 14 amino acids. The germline V gene has CDR1 LGHNA and CDR2 YNFKEQ. The CDR3 is CASSQDPGVKTQYF. The CDR3 nucleotides read TGTGCCAGCAGCCAAGATCCAGGGGTGAAGACCCAGTACTTC.

This chain connects TRBV29-1 to TRBJ2-3, with TRBD2 matching over 8 bases. This CDR3 has 15 amino acids. Germline lookup yields CDR1 SQVTM and CDR2 ANQGSEA. V shed 3 bases, J shed 2 bases, and the junction held 7 bases outside the gene matches. The DNA of the CDR3 is TGCAGCGTTGATCGGGGTAGCGGGGTCACAGATACGCAGTATTTT. Amino acid sequence: CSVDRGSGVTDTQYF.

The chain recombines TRBV6-6 with TRBJ2-7; the D is unclear. The germline CDR1 and CDR2 sequences are MNHNY and SVGAGI (reference sequence). V lost 2 bases and J 0 bases, leaving 5 bases between the germline ends. The CDR3 sequence is 13 residues long. The CDR3: CASSYTFSYEQYF. The CDR3, as DNA: TGTGCCAGCAGTTACACTTTCTCCTACGAGCAGTACTTC.

The chain is built from TRBV25-1 and TRBJ1-4, with 9 bases that match TRBD1. Germline CDR1 reads MGHDK; CDR2 reads SYGVNS. J lost 6 bases, V lost 4 bases, and 6 bases had no gene match. The CDR3 runs to 15 residues. DNA of the CDR3: TGTGCCAGCAGTGGGTCCGGGACAGGGCATGAAAAACTGTTTTTT. Residues: CASSGSGTGHEKLFF.

The rearrangement uses TRBV27 and TRBJ2-5, with D tentatively TRBD2 (6 bases). Trimming shortened V by 5 bases and J by 5 bases, and 18 bases separated the two germline ends. CDR3 length equals 15 residues. CDR1 and CDR2 from the germline V gene are MNHEY and SMNVEV (reference sequence). The CDR3: CASSPQGGGWETQYF. CDR3 DNA sequence: TGTGCCAGCAGTCCCCAGGGAGGTGGCTGGGAGACCCAGTACTTC.

This chain uses TRBV7-7 with TRBJ2-2; the D gene is possibly TRBD1 (6 bases). V was shortened by 5 bases and J by 1 base, with 8 bases between the two germline ends. This CDR3 has 14 amino acids. Germline V gene lookup returns CDR1 SSHAT and CDR2 FNYEAQ (reference sequence). CDR3 nucleotides: TGTGCCAGCAGCATACAGGGGAACACCGGGGAGCTGTTTTTT. Protein product: CASSIQGNTGELFF.

The chain combines TRBV7-9 with TRBJ2-2; 7 nucleotides align to TRBD1. After removal of 3 bases from V and 4 bases from J, the junction contained 11 bases not matched to a gene. Germline V CDR1 and CDR2: SEHNR, FQNEAQ (reference sequence). The CDR3 runs 17 residues. The chain's CDR3 is CASSFIRGQTGTGELFF. CDR3 sequence (DNA): TGTGCCAGCAGCTTCATAAGGGGACAGACGGGCACCGGGGAGCTGTTTTTT.

This clone was observed a few times. This chain joins TRBV5-4 and TRBJ2-7; no firm D call. Trimming took off 2 bases at V and 6 bases at J, with 12 bases between the two ends. The CDR3 sequence is 13 residues long. Germline CDR1 reads SGHNT; CDR2 reads YYREEE (reference sequence). CDR3 region: CASSLRSVAEQYF. CDR3 nucleotides: TGTGCCAGCAGCTTACGGAGCGTGGCCGAGCAGTACTTC.